The 11 T cell receptor beta chains below all came from one sample that was sequenced in a study of regulatory T cells in long-lasting Graves disease. Sample time point: newly diagnosed GD, antithyroid drugs for less than 3 months. PBMC RNA was the source of the TCR library. According to the study, TCR beta libraries were built with iRepertoire HTBI primers and CDR3-region Arm-PCR. TCRdb analysed the multiplex PCR reads with MiXCR anew, one entry per CDR3 protein. The sample has fewer than 400,000 distinct CDR3 sequences; approximately 20% are singletons. The sample was peripheral blood mononuclear cells (PBMCs), taken at new diagnosis, from a patient treated with antithyroid drugs. The receptors come from a female donor with Graves disease.

This clonotype was seen a handful of times. The rearrangement joins TRBV5-1 to TRBJ1-4; D is ambiguous. Per the germline V gene, CDR1 is SGHRS and CDR2 is YFSETQ. The CDR3 covers 13 residues. Between the trimmed V and J ends, which lost 1 base and 3 bases, there was a span of 4 bases. The CDR3 reads CASSLMANEKLFF. In nucleotides, the CDR3 is TGCGCCAGCAGCTTGATGGCTAATGAAAAACTGTTTTTT.

There are many counts of this clonotype. The rearrangement links TRBV28 to TRBJ2-2, with a weak D call TRBD1 (6 bases). The CDR3 runs to 14 residues. Germline CDR1 MDHEN, CDR2 SYDVKM. With 8 bases removed from V and 6 bases from J, the gap between germline ends came to 16 bases. CDR3 region: CASVRGRMAGELFF. The CDR3 DNA sequence: TGTGCCAGCGTAAGGGGGAGAATGGCCGGGGAGCTGTTTTTT. Supplemented by reference TRBV28 and TRBJ2-2, the full variable domain reads DVKVTQSSRYLVKRTGEKVFLECVQDMDHENMFWYRQDPGLGLRLIYFSYDVKMKEKGDIPEGYSVSREKKERFSLILESASTNQTSMYLCASVRGRMAGELFFGEGSRLTVL.

This clonotype was found many times. CDR3 in amino acids: CASSLGTPYGYTF. For the CDR3, the DNA is TGTGCCAGCAGCTTAGGGACTCCCTATGGCTACACCTTC. The chain couples TRBV7-9 to TRBJ1-2; D not certain. Germline V gene data show CDR1 as SEHNR and CDR2 as FQNEAQ (reference sequence). V shed 1 base and J shed 4 bases, with 7 bases lying between them. The CDR3 is 13 residues long.

Ten or more counts support this clonotype. The chain employs TRBV9 and TRBJ2-1, with 14 bases fitting TRBD2. Germline CDR1 is SGDLS and CDR2 is YYNGEE. The CDR3 runs to 20 residues. V dropped 4 bases and J dropped 1; count of bases not matched to a gene: 13. The CDR3 here is CASSLAGLAGGEGSYNEQFF. CDR3 nucleotides: TGTGCCAGCAGCCTAGCAGGACTAGCGGGAGGAGAGGGTTCCTACAATGAGCAGTTCTTC. Using reference TRBV9 and TRBJ2-1 for the parts outside the CDR3, the full variable domain is DSGVTQTPKHLITATGQRVTLRCSPRSGDLSVYWYQQSLDQGLQFLIQYYNGEERAKGNILERFSAQQFPDLHSELNLSSLELGDSALYFCASSLAGLAGGEGSYNEQFFGPGTRLTVL.

J is TRBJ2-1 and V is TRBV11-2, with 12 nucleotides matching TRBD2. This CDR3 has 19 amino acids. Germline V gene data show CDR1 as SGHAT and CDR2 as FQNNGV. After removal of 3 bases from V and 1 base from J, the junction contained 10 bases not matched to a gene. In DNA, the CDR3 is TGTGCCAGCAGCTTCCTCACTAGCGGGGGGACGAGTTCCTACAATGAGCAGTTCTTC. Translating it yields CASSFLTSGGTSSYNEQFF.

Many counts were recorded for this clonotype. V and J are TRBV25-1 and TRBJ1-1; D is possibly TRBD1 (6 bases). Trimming pared 6 bases from V and 1 base from J, leaving 12 bases between. Per the germline V gene, CDR1 is MGHDK and CDR2 is SYGVNS. CDR3 size: 14 residues. This CDR3 is CASRAGGWNTEAFF. The CDR3 nucleotides read TGTGCCAGCAGGGCGGGGGGCTGGAACACTGAAGCTTTCTTT.

This clonotype was seen at least ten times. The CDR3 loop reads CASSRPGGAGQDQPQHF. In nucleotides, the CDR3 is TGTGCCAGCAGCCGTCCTGGGGGAGCAGGGCAGGATCAGCCCCAGCATTTT. The genes are TRBV12-3 or TRBV12-4 and TRBJ1-5; possible D gene TRBD1, 5 bases. The CDR3 runs 17 residues. Trimming left V 6 bases short and J 5 bases short, with 23 bases between.

This chain connects TRBV3-1 to TRBJ1-1; D is possibly TRBD1 (5 bases). Per germline, CDR1 LGHDT and CDR2 YNNKEL (reference sequence). V lost 1 base and J 0 bases, leaving 12 bases between the germline ends. This CDR3 spans 16 amino acids. CDR3 DNA sequence: TGTGCCAGCAGCCAAGCCCCACAGGCAATGAACACTGAAGCTTTCTTT. Protein product: CASSQAPQAMNTEAFF.

This clonotype came up a few times. The chain has TRBV30 and TRBJ2-5; D is uncertain. Per germline, CDR1 GTSNPN and CDR2 SVGIG (reference sequence). The CDR3 length is 13 residues. V lost 4 bases, J lost 2 bases, and 11 bases lay in between. CDR3: CAWKVGLQETQYF. The CDR3 nucleotides are TGTGCCTGGAAAGTCGGGTTACAAGAGACCCAGTACTTC.

This chain links TRBV18 with TRBJ2-3; 7 bases map to TRBD1. This CDR3 region has 17 residues. The junction had 14 bases not matched to a gene; V was cut back by 3 bases and J by 5 bases. CDR1 is KGHSH and CDR2 is LQKENI in the germline V gene. The CDR3 reads CASSPMLGTVRRDTQYF. CDR3 sequence (DNA): TGTGCCAGCTCACCCATGCTAGGGACAGTCCGGAGAGATACGCAGTATTTT. The full variable domain, with the rest looked up from reference TRBV18 and TRBJ2-3, is NAGVMQNPRHLVRRRGQEARLRCSPMKGHSHVYWYRQLPEEGLKFMVYLQKENIIDESGMPKERFSAEFPKEGPSILRIQQVVRGDSAAYFCASSPMLGTVRRDTQYFGPGTRLTVL.

In regard to this clonotype: At one end, the junction sequence differs from germline, possibly due to a read error. This rearrangement joins TRBV5-1 to TRBJ2-7, with 13 bases lining up with TRBD2. CDR1 is SGHRS, CDR2 YFSETQ, per germline. This CDR3 spans 16 amino acids. The CDR3 DNA sequence: TGTGCCAGCAGCGGAACGACTAGCGGGAGGACCTACGAGCAGTACTTC. This codes for CASSGTTSGRTYEQYF.